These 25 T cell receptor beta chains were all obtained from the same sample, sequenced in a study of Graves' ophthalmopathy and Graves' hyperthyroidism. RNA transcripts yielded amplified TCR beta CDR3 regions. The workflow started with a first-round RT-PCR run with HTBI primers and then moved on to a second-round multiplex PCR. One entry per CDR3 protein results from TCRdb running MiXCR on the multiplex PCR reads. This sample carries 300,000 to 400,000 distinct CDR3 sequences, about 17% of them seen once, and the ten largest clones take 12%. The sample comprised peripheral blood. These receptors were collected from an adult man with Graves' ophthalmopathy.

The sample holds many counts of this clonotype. CDR3 sequence: CASSYPPENTEAFF. The CDR3 DNA is TGTGCCAGCAGCTACCCCCCAGAAAACACTGAAGCTTTCTTT. The V and J genes are TRBV11-1 and TRBJ1-1; D is undetermined. CDR1 and CDR2 (germline): SGHAT, FQDESV (reference sequence). The germline V and J ends were trimmed by 4 bases and 2 bases, with 11 bases remaining between them. The CDR3 is 14 residues long.

CDR3 DNA sequence: TGTGCCAGCAGCTTGGGACAGGGAGGTTGGTACGAGCAGTACTTC. Protein product: CASSLGQGGWYEQYF. V is TRBV7-2 and J is TRBJ2-7; the match to TRBD1 covers 9 bases. Germline V gives CDR1 SGHTA, CDR2 FQGNSA. The CDR3 consists of 15 residues. J was trimmed by 4 bases and V by 3 bases; bases with no gene match: 7.

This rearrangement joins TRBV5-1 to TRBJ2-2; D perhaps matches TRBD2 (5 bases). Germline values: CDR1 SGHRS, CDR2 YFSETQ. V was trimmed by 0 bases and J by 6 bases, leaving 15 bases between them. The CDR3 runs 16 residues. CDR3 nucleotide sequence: TGCGCCAGCAGCTTGGCAGGAGGCGTGAGTGCCGGGGAGCTGTTTTTT. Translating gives CASSLAGGVSAGELFF. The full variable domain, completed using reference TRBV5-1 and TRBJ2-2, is KAGVTQTPRYLIKTRGQQVTLSCSPISGHRSVSWYQQTPGQGLQFLFEYFSETQRNKGNFPGRFSGRQFSNSRSEMNVSTLELGDSALYLCASSLAGGVSAGELFFGEGSRLTVL.

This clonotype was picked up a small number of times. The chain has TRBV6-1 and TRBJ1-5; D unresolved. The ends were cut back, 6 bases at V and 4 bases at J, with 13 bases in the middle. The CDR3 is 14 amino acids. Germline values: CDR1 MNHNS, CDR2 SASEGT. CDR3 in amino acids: CASRLGGGNQPQHF. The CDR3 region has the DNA TGTGCCAGCAGGCTCGGAGGCGGGAATCAGCCCCAGCATTTT.

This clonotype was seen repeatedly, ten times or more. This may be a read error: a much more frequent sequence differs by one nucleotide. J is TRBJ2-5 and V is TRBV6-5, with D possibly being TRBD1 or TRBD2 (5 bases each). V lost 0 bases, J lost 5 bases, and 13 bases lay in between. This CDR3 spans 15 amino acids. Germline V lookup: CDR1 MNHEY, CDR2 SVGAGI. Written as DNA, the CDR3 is TGTGCCAGCAGTTACTCGGGGGTAGCAAGGGAGACCCAGTACTTC. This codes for CASSYSGVARETQYF.

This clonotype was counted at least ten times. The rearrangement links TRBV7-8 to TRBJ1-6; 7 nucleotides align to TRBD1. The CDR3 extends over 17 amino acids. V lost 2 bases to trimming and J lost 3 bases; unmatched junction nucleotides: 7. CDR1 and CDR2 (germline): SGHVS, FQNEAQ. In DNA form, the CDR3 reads TGTGCCAGCAGCTTAACCGGGACAGTCGTCTATAATTCACCCCTCCACTTT. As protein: CASSLTGTVVYNSPLHF.

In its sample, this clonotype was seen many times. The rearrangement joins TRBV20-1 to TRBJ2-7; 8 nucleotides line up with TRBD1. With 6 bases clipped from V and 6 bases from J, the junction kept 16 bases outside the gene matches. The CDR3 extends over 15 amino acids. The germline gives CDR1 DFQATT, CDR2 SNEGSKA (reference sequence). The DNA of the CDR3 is TGCAGTGCCCCTGAACGCCGGGCCAGGGGGCTCGAGCAGTACTTC. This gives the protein CSAPERRARGLEQYF.

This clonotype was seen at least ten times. The CDR3 spells CASTRTASNYGYTF. The CDR3 DNA reads as TGTGCCAGCACCCGGACGGCCTCTAACTATGGCTACACCTTC. V and J are TRBV6-1 and TRBJ1-2, with D unresolved. V was cut by 7 bases and J by 0 bases, with 12 bases left in between. The CDR3 is 14 amino acids. From germline, CDR1 is MNHNS and CDR2 SASEGT.

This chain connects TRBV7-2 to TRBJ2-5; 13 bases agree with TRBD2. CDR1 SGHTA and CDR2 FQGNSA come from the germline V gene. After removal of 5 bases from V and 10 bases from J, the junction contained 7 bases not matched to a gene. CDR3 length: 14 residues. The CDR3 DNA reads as TGTGCCAGCAGCCTACTAGCGGGGGGGGGGGGCCAGTACTTC. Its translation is CASSLLAGGGGQYF.

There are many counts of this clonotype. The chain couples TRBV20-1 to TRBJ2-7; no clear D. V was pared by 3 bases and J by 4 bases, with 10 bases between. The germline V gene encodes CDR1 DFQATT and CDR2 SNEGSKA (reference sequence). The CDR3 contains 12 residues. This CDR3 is CSASFGLYEQYF. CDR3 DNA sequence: TGCAGTGCTAGTTTCGGGCTATACGAGCAGTACTTC.

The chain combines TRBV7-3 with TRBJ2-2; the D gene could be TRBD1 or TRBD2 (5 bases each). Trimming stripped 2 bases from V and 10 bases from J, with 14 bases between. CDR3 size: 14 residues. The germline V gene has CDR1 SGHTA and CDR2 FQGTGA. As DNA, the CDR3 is TGTGCCAGCAGCTTACGGGGCGGGTCCGAGGAGCTGTTTTTT. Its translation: CASSLRGGSEELFF.

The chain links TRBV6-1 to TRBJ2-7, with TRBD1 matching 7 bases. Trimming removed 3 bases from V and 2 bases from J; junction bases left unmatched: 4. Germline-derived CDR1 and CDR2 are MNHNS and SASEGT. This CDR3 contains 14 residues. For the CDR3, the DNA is TGTGCCAGCAGTGAGTGGGACAGTACCTACGAGCAGTACTTC. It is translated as CASSEWDSTYEQYF.

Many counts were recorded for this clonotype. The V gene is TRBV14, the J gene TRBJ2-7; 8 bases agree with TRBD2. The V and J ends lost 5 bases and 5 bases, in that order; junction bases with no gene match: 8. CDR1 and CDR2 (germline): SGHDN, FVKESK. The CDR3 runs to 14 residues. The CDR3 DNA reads TGTGCCAGCAGCAAGACTAGCGAACGTGACGAGCAGTACTTC. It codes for CASSKTSERDEQYF.

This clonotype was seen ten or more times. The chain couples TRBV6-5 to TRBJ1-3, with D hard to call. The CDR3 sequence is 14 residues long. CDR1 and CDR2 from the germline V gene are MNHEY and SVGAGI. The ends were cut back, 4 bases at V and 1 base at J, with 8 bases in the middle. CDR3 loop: CASSSLQSGNTIYF. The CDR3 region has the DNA TGTGCCAGCAGTTCCCTCCAGTCTGGAAACACCATATATTTT.

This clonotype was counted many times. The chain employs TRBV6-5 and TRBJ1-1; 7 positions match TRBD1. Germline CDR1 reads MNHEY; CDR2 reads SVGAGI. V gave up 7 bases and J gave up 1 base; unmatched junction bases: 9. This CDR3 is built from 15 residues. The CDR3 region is CASTLGGGTNTEAFF. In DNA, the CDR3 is TGTGCCAGCACCCTAGGAGGGGGCACGAACACTGAAGCTTTCTTT.

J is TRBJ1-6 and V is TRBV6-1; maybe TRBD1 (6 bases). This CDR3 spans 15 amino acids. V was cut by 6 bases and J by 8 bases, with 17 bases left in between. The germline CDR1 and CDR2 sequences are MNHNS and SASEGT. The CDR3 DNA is TGTGCCAGCAGACTGGAAGGGACATGGGATTCACCCCTCCACTTT. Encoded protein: CASRLEGTWDSPLHF.

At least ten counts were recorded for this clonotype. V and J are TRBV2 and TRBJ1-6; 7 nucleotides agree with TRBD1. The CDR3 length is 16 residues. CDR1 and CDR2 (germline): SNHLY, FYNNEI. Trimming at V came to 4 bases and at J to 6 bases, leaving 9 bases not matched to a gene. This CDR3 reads CASSGRSAGGNSPLHF. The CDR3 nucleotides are TGTGCCAGCAGTGGTCGTTCTGCAGGGGGTAATTCACCCCTCCACTTT.

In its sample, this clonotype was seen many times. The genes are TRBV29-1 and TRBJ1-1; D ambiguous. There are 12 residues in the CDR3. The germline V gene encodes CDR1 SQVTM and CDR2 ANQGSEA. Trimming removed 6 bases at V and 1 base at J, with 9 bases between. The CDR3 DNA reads TGCAGCGTCCGACGGGGGAACACTGAAGCTTTCTTT. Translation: CSVRRGNTEAFF.

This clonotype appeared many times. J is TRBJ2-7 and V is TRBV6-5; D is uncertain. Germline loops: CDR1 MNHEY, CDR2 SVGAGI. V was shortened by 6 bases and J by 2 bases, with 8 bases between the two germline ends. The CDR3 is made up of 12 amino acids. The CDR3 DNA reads TGTGCCAGCAGCACATGGGCCTACGAGCAGTACTTC. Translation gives CASSTWAYEQYF.

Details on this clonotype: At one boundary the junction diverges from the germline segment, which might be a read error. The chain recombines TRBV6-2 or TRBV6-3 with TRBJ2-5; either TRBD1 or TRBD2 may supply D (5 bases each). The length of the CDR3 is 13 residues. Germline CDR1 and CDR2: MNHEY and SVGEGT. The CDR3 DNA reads TGTGCCAGGATGGTACCGGGACCTCAGACTCAGTACTTC. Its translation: CARMVPGPQTQYF.

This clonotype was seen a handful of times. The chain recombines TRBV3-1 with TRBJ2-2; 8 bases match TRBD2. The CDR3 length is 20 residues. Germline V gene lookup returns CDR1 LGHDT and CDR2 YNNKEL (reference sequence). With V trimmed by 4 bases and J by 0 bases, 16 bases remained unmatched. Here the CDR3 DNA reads TGTGCCAGCAGCCCAGGGGCAGGGAGAGTTAGCGGGGCGAACACCGGGGAGCTGTTTTTT. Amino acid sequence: CASSPGAGRVSGANTGELFF.

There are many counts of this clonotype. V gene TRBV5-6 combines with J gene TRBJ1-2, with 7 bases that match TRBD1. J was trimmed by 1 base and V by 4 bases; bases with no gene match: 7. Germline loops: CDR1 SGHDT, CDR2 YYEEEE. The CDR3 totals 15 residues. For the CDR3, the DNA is TGTGCCAGCAGCCTAACCGGGACAGATAACTATGGCTACACCTTC. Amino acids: CASSLTGTDNYGYTF.

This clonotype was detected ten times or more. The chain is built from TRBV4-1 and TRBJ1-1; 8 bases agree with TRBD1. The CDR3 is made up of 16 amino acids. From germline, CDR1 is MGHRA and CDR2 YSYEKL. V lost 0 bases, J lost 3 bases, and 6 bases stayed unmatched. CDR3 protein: CASSQDPGGSDTEAFF. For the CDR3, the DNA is TGCGCCAGCAGCCAAGACCCAGGGGGCTCGGACACTGAAGCTTTCTTT.

The CDR3 here is CASSRIGAGEQYF. CDR3 nucleotides: TGTGCCAGTTCCCGAATCGGGGCCGGCGAGCAGTACTTC. The chain carries TRBV6-4 and TRBJ2-7; either TRBD1 or TRBD2 may supply D (5 bases each). The CDR3 covers 13 residues. Trimming removed 9 bases at V and 6 bases at J, with 18 bases between. CDR1 and CDR2 (germline): MRHNA, SNTAGT.

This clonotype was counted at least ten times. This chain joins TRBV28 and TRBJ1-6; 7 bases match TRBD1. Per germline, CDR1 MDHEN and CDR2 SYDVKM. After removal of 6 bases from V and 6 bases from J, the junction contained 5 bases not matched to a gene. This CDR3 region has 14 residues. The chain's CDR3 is CASRPGQFNSPLHF. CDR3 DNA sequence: TGTGCCAGCAGACCGGGACAGTTTAATTCACCCCTCCACTTT. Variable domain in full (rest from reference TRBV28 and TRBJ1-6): DVKVTQSSRYLVKRTGEKVFLECVQDMDHENMFWYRQDPGLGLRLIYFSYDVKMKEKGDIPEGYSVSREKKERFSLILESASTNQTSMYLCASRPGQFNSPLHFGNGTRLTVT.